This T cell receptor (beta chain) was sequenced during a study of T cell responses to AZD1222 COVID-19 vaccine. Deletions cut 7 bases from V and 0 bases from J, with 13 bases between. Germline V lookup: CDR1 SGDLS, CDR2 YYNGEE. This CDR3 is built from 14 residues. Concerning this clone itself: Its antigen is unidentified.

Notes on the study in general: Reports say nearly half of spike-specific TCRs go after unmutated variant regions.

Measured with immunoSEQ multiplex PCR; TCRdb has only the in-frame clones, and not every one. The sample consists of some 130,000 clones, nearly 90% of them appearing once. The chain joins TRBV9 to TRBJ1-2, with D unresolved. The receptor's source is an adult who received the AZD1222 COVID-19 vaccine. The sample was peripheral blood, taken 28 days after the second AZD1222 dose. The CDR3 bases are TGTGCCAGCGGCCGAGCCGGAGCTAACTATGGCTACACCTTC. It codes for CASGRAGANYGYTF.